This is a list of T cell receptor beta chains from one sample in a study of cytomegalovirus exposure and HLA in healthy donors. Sequencing was performed with immunoSEQ multiplex PCR; in TCRdb, only in-frame clones are kept and a portion is missing. The sample yields 150,000 to 200,000 clones, roughly 80% seen once. Material for sequencing was PBMCs. The receptors stem from a woman between 25 and 40 years old in good health and CMV-seropositive. Each CDR3 is given with its conserved first and last residue. The D gene is left open where the match is weak. Size tells how often a clone was seen (once, few, many) or the class of an expanded clone, and some rows leave it out.

V gene	D gene	J gene	clone size	CDR3 protein	CDR3 DNA
TRBV5-5	TRBD1	TRBJ1-1	few	CASSLFLWGQGEAFF	TGTGCCAGCAGCTTGTTTTTATGGGGACAGGGAGAGGCTTTCTTT
TRBV30	TRBD1	TRBJ1-6	.	CAWSGTVSPLHF	TGTGCCTGGAGCGGGACAGTTTCACCCCTCCACTTT
TRBV6-1	TRBD2	TRBJ2-3	.	CARRLAGGKDTQYF	TGTGCCAGGCGACTAGCGGGGGGCAAAGATACGCAGTATTTT
TRBV25-1	.	TRBJ2-2	.	CASSESGGKGYTGELFF	TGTGCCAGCAGTGAGTCAGGGGGGAAGGGTTACACCGGGGAGCTGTTTTTT
TRBV20-1	TRBD1	TRBJ1-2	.	CSALDRAGYTF	TGCAGTGCTCTCGACAGGGCTGGCTACACCTTC
TRBV19	TRBD2	TRBJ2-5	.	CASSIGLAGQQETQYF	TGTGCCAGTAGTATAGGCCTAGCGGGACAACAAGAGACCCAGTACTTC
TRBV7-9	TRBD1	TRBJ2-3	.	CSSSQDRGRADTQYF	TGTTCCAGCAGCCAAGACAGGGGACGGGCAGATACGCAGTATTTT
TRBV28	TRBD1	TRBJ2-7	.	CASSLWTGGADEQYF	TGTGCCAGCAGTTTATGGACAGGGGGCGCAGACGAGCAGTACTTC
TRBV18	.	TRBJ1-4	.	CASSPSQRQTTNEKLFF	TGTGCCAGCTCACCATCCCAAAGACAGACGACTAATGAAAAACTGTTTTTT
TRBV4-3	.	TRBJ2-1	.	CASSQDLRRLYNEQFF	TGCGCCAGCAGCCAAGATCTGAGGCGGTTATACAATGAGCAGTTCTTC
TRBV18	TRBD1	TRBJ1-1	.	CASSPRRGTGGINTEAFF	TGTGCCAGCTCACCACGGCGCGGGACAGGGGGCATAAACACTGAAGCTTTCTTT
TRBV27	.	TRBJ1-6	.	CASSFFSGGLGSPLHF	TGTGCCAGCAGTTTTTTTTCGGGGGGCTTGGGGTCACCCCTCCACTTT
TRBV15	TRBD1	TRBJ2-3	.	CATSPDRGRTDTQYF	TGTGCCACCAGTCCGGACAGGGGGCGGACAGATACGCAGTATTTT
TRBV2	.	TRBJ1-5	.	CASWFGRVDQPQHF	TGTGCCAGCTGGTTCGGCAGGGTGGATCAGCCCCAGCATTTT
TRBV30	TRBD1	TRBJ1-2	.	CAWNTGGGGYTF	TGTGCCTGGAATACAGGGGGCGGCGGCTACACCTTC
TRBV6-5	.	TRBJ1-2	.	CASRVTGNYGYTF	TGTGCCAGCAGAGTCACAGGGAACTATGGCTACACCTTC
TRBV7-7	.	TRBJ2-5	few	CASSLGSSMETQYF	TGTGCCAGCAGCTTAGGGTCTAGCATGGAGACCCAGTACTTC
TRBV18	TRBD1	TRBJ2-6	.	CASSPSPGTAGANVLTF	TGTGCCAGCTCACCATCCCCTGGGACAGCTGGGGCCAACGTCCTGACTTTC
TRBV7-8	.	TRBJ1-5	.	CASSSNSNQPQHF	TGTGCCAGCAGCTCCAATAGCAATCAGCCCCAGCATTTT
TRBV29-1	.	TRBJ1-2	.	CSVEVVMDSYYGYTF	TGCAGCGTTGAAGTAGTAATGGACAGCTACTATGGCTACACCTTC
TRBV7-6	TRBD2	TRBJ2-5	.	CASSNGGREKETQYF	TGTGCCAGCAGCAACGGAGGGAGGGAAAAAGAGACCCAGTACTTC
TRBV7-9	.	TRBJ2-1	.	CSSYTQKGMDYEQFF	TGTTCCAGCTACACTCAAAAGGGAATGGACTATGAGCAGTTCTTC
TRBV6-6	TRBD1	TRBJ1-2	.	CASSYSTGAGFSGYTF	TGTGCCAGCAGTTACTCGACAGGGGCAGGGTTTAGTGGCTACACCTTC
TRBV6-5	.	TRBJ1-4	.	CASSRTVEIEKLFF	TGTGCCAGCAGTCGGACAGTGGAAATCGAAAAACTGTTTTTT
TRBV5-1	.	TRBJ2-7	.	CASSLVDGGREQYF	TGCGCCAGCAGCTTGGTGGACGGGGGACGAGAGCAGTACTTC
TRBV5-5	.	TRBJ2-1	.	CASSLDATGPSSYNEQFF	TGTGCCAGCAGCTTGGATGCGACAGGACCTAGCTCCTACAATGAGCAGTTCTTC
TRBV6-1	.	TRBJ2-7	.	CASTFSYEQYF	TGTGCCAGCACCTTCTCCTACGAGCAGTACTTC
TRBV4-1	TRBD1	TRBJ2-7	.	CASSQNRDRTYEQYF	TGCGCCAGCAGCCAAAACCGGGACAGAACCTACGAGCAGTACTTC
TRBV7-2	TRBD1	TRBJ1-6	.	CASSFRQGNSPLHF	TGTGCCAGCAGCTTCCGACAGGGCAATTCACCCCTCCACTTT
TRBV5-5	TRBD2	TRBJ2-4	.	CASSRTGTSGVGKNIQYF	TGTGCCAGCAGCCGCACCGGGACTAGCGGGGTGGGCAAAAACATTCAGTACTTC
TRBV15	.	TRBJ1-5	.	CATSRVRGYSNQPQHF	TGTGCCACCAGCAGAGTTCGGGGGTATAGCAATCAGCCCCAGCATTTT